This is a list of T cell receptor beta chains from one sample in a study of patients and donors after allogeneic stem cell transplantation. TCRdb reanalysed the RT-PCR reads using MiXCR and keeps one entry per CDR3 protein. Of about 160,000 distinct CDR3 sequences listed, over 30% are singletons. The sequencing input was blood, either unsorted or a sorted T cell fraction (not recorded which). The source is a human donor who was either an allogeneic HSCT recipient or a stem cell or donor lymphocyte infusion donor (not recorded which). It is not recorded whose cells these are; they may come from a transplant donor. CDR3s include the opening cysteine and the closing phenylalanine or tryptophan. D genes are given only for firm matches. Not all rows give a size; the values are once, few, many and, for expanded clones, a class.

clone size	D gene	V gene	J gene	CDR3 DNA	CDR3 protein
.	.	TRBV11-2	TRBJ1-1	TGTGCCAGCAGCTTAGATTCGGGACACCCTGAAGCTTTCTTT	CASSLDSGHPEAFF
.	TRBD2	TRBV7-8	TRBJ2-3	TGTGCCAGCAGCTCGACTGGACTAGCGGGGGCGCTTAGCACAGATACGCAGTATTTT	CASSSTGLAGALSTDTQYF
many	.	TRBV12-3/TRBV12-4	TRBJ1-1	TGTGCCAGCACCTTTGACAGTCCTAAAGGCACTGAAGCTTTCTTT	CASTFDSPKGTEAFF
few	TRBD1	TRBV7-2	TRBJ1-5	TGTGCCAGCAGCTTAGAAGGGACAGGGGTTGGGCAGCCCCAGCATTTT	CASSLEGTGVGQPQHF
.	.	TRBV7-2	TRBJ1-5	TGTGCCAGCAGCTTAGGGCAGGGTAGCAATCAGCCCCAGCATTTT	CASSLGQGSNQPQHF
.	.	TRBV7-2	TRBJ1-2	TGTGCCAGCAGCCCGGGGTCCTTCCCCCACACAAACACCTTC	CASSPGSFPHTNTF
.	TRBD1	TRBV6-5	TRBJ1-6	TGTGCCAGCAGCGGACAGGGCACTTCACCCCTCCACTTT	CASSGQGTSPLHF
.	.	TRBV10-3	TRBJ1-6	TGTGCCATCAGAAAAGACCCCTTTGGTTCACCCCTCCACTTT	CAIRKDPFGSPLHF
.	.	TRBV20-1	TRBJ2-3	TGCAGTGCTAGAGATCCGGGAGATACGCAGTATTTT	CSARDPGDTQYF
few	.	TRBV20-1	TRBJ1-2	TGCAGTGCGGGGACTGTTGGCTACACCTTC	CSAGTVGYTF
.	.	TRBV5-1	TRBJ1-2	TGCGCCAGCAGCTTCGACTCGACAGGCACTTATGGCTACACCTTC	CASSFDSTGTYGYTF
few	.	TRBV12-3/TRBV12-4	TRBJ1-3	TGTGCCAGCATGGGCCCCTCTGGAAACACCATATATTTT	CASMGPSGNTIYF
.	.	TRBV4-2	TRBJ1-2	TGTGCCAGCAGCCACTCCTCGGGGTCGGGCCTATATATCTATGGCTACACCTTC	CASSHSSGSGLYIYGYTF
.	.	TRBV4-3	TRBJ2-7	TGCGCCAGCAGCCAAGATGCCGGGAGCTCCTACGAGCAGTACTTC	CASSQDAGSSYEQYF
few	.	TRBV15	TRBJ2-3	TGTGCCACCGGTGGAGATACGCAGTATTTT	CATGGDTQYF
.	.	TRBV2	TRBJ1-2	TGTGCCAGCAGTGACACCGCCCTAGTCTATGGCTACACCTTC	CASSDTALVYGYTF
.	TRBD1	TRBV5-1	TRBJ2-1	TGCGCCAGCTCCCCGGGGGACAGGGGATACAATGAGCAGTTCTTC	CASSPGDRGYNEQFF
few	.	TRBV7-2	TRBJ2-1	TGTGCCACCCAGGTTCCCTACAATGAGCAGTTCTTC	CATQVPYNEQFF
few	TRBD1	TRBV12-3/TRBV12-4	TRBJ1-2	TGTGCCAGCAGTTTAATAAGGACAGGCCTAGCTAACTATGGCTACACCTTC	CASSLIRTGLANYGYTF
.	.	TRBV24-1	TRBJ1-1	TGTGCCACCAGTGGGGGAGAAGCTTTCTTT	CATSGGEAFF
once	.	TRBV27	TRBJ2-5	TGTGCCAGCAGCGGGTCTGGGGGAGAGACCCAGTACTTC	CASSGSGGETQYF
.	.	TRBV4-3	TRBJ1-5	TGCGCCAGCAGCCAGCTCCGGGGATATCAGCCCCAGCATTTT	CASSQLRGYQPQHF
few	.	TRBV7-8	TRBJ2-1	TGTGCCAGCAGCTTAATCCCCCGCGGCGGGAATGAGCAGTTCTTC	CASSLIPRGGNEQFF
few	TRBD1	TRBV12-3/TRBV12-4	TRBJ2-1	TGTGCCAGCAGTTCGGGGACAGAGACTAACAATGAGCAGTTCTTC	CASSSGTETNNEQFF
few	.	TRBV27	TRBJ1-5	TGTGCCAGCAGTGAGAGGGGGAATCAGCCCCAGCATTTT	CASSERGNQPQHF
few	.	TRBV6-1	TRBJ1-5	TGTGCCAGCAGTGAAGGGACAAGCAATCAGCCCCAGCATTTT	CASSEGTSNQPQHF
few	.	TRBV5-1	TRBJ2-1	TGCGCCAGCAGCTTGAGGGTGGATGAGCAGTTCTTC	CASSLRVDEQFF
few	.	TRBV20-1	TRBJ1-3	TGCAGTGCTCCAGGGGAGACTGGAAACACCATATATTTT	CSAPGETGNTIYF
.	.	TRBV7-9	TRBJ1-2	TGTGCCAGCAGCTCACAACCCCAGCAACCTTATGGCTACACCTTC	CASSSQPQQPYGYTF
few	.	TRBV7-2	TRBJ1-2	TGTGCCAGCAGCTTAGAGGCAGGGACGGGAGGCTACACCTTC	CASSLEAGTGGYTF
.	.	TRBV20-1	TRBJ2-7	TGCAGTGGGTACAGTAAGGATAATACCTACGAGCAGTACTTC	CSGYSKDNTYEQYF
.	TRBD1	TRBV6-1	TRBJ1-2	TGTGCCAGCAGTGAAAGGGCAGGGGGATTAAGTGGCTACACCTTC	CASSERAGGLSGYTF
few	.	TRBV6-2/TRBV6-3	TRBJ1-5	TGTGCCAGCCAGGACGTGAAATATAATCAGCCCCAGCATTTT	CASQDVKYNQPQHF
.	TRBD1	TRBV5-1	TRBJ2-7	TGCGCCAGCAGCATAGACAGGGACGAGCAGTACTTC	CASSIDRDEQYF
.	.	TRBV14	TRBJ1-2	TGTGCCAGCAGCCAAGTTGCGGAGGGGAGTGGCTACACCTTC	CASSQVAEGSGYTF
few	TRBD1	TRBV10-3	TRBJ1-4	TGTGCCATCAGTGAGAGGACAGGATTGGAAAATGAAAAACTGTTTTTT	CAISERTGLENEKLFF
.	.	TRBV4-1	TRBJ1-5	TGCGCCAGCAGCCCGGGGCCAGGGGACGTTAGTCAGCCCCAGCATTTT	CASSPGPGDVSQPQHF
.	TRBD1	TRBV12-3/TRBV12-4	TRBJ2-3	TGTGCCAGCAGTTTGGGCCCGGGCTCAGGGGGAGATACGCAGTATTTT	CASSLGPGSGGDTQYF